The entry below describes one T cell receptor beta chain. The data derive from a study of blood T cell repertoires in COVID-19. Whole-study context: Samples taken during acute and convalescent COVID-19 were collected in the United States, Italy and Spain. T cells, B-cell-depleted T cells, or PBMCs provided the cDNA or gDNA that served as material.

Source study methods: It was from reference gene primer amplification that nucleated cell counts were estimated. Measured with immunoSEQ multiplex PCR; TCRdb has only the in-frame clones, and not every one. For V, J and clone size, that table is used; D and trimming come from the DNA. The table shows about 300,000 clones, with 87% occurring only once. The CDR3 has 15 amino acids. V lost 7 bases, J lost 0 bases, and 8 bases stayed unmatched. Germline V CDR1 and CDR2: SGHTA, FQGNSA. The receptor's source is a man in his late teens or twenties with active or convalescent COVID-19. The chain joins TRBV7-2 to TRBJ1-1; 7 nucleotides match TRBD1. What was sequenced was peripheral blood. The CDR3 loop reads CASTPQTGLNTEAFF. CDR3 nucleotides: TGTGCCAGCACCCCGCAGACAGGGCTGAACACTGAAGCTTTCTTT.